The rows below give T cell receptor beta chains drawn from one sample of a study of shared clonotypes between healthy human individuals. Clones were sequenced by immunoSEQ multiplex PCR, and TCRdb holds only the in-frame ones, with some missing. The data contain more than 2 million clones, approximately 96% of them singletons. Sequencing was done on a sample of naive CD4+ T cells sorted from blood. Receptors were obtained from a man between 18 and 29 years old in good health. Each CDR3 is given with its conserved first and last residue.

CDR3aa: CADRAGLGTDTQYF; v_gene: TRBV2; j_gene: TRBJ2-3
CDR3aa: CASSPPGQLNTGELFF; v_gene: TRBV7-9; j_gene: TRBJ2-2
CDR3aa: CASSFGSTDTQYF; v_gene: TRBV7-9; j_gene: TRBJ2-3
CDR3aa: CASSLGPLNTEAFF; v_gene: TRBV7-2; j_gene: TRBJ1-1
CDR3aa: CASSQDLLMAGEETQYF; v_gene: TRBV4-3; j_gene: TRBJ2-5
CDR3aa: CAISVGDRADQPQHF; v_gene: TRBV10-3; j_gene: TRBJ1-5
CDR3aa: CAWSHMGDEQYF; v_gene: TRBV30; j_gene: TRBJ2-7
CDR3aa: CAWSVPGQGNEQFF; v_gene: TRBV30; j_gene: TRBJ2-1
CDR3aa: CASSLTGQGKNEQYF; v_gene: TRBV4-1; j_gene: TRBJ2-7
CDR3aa: CASSYRGNTIYF; v_gene: TRBV6-6; j_gene: TRBJ1-3
CDR3aa: CASSARQGHQETQYF; v_gene: TRBV7-2; j_gene: TRBJ2-5
CDR3aa: CASSPQTGGYQETQYF; v_gene: TRBV9; j_gene: TRBJ2-5
CDR3aa: CAWSVLTRSGNTIYF; v_gene: TRBV30; j_gene: TRBJ1-3
CDR3aa: CASSLGVGEHTGELFF; v_gene: TRBV2; j_gene: TRBJ2-2
CDR3aa: CACAMNTEAFF; v_gene: TRBV30; j_gene: TRBJ1-1
CDR3aa: CASSPGSRKETQYF; v_gene: TRBV27; j_gene: TRBJ2-5
CDR3aa: CASSNRGPQHF; v_gene: TRBV7-8; j_gene: TRBJ1-5
CDR3aa: CASSLFTEAFF; v_gene: TRBV5-8; j_gene: TRBJ1-1
CDR3aa: CASSLDPREIPIRTGELFF; v_gene: TRBV5-6; j_gene: TRBJ2-2
CDR3aa: CASSLDGTMNSPLHF; v_gene: TRBV11-2; j_gene: TRBJ1-6
CDR3aa: CASSQVRVRAGTDTQYF; v_gene: TRBV4-3; j_gene: TRBJ2-3
CDR3aa: CASSFWTGKETQYF; v_gene: TRBV28; j_gene: TRBJ2-5
CDR3aa: CAWSGGQSTDTQYF; v_gene: TRBV30; j_gene: TRBJ2-3
CDR3aa: CASSSGLSGPNVLTF; v_gene: TRBV5-1; j_gene: TRBJ2-6
CDR3aa: CASSESGSYNEQFF; v_gene: TRBV10-1; j_gene: TRBJ2-1
CDR3aa: CASSSVRAPNSYNSPLHF; v_gene: TRBV27; j_gene: TRBJ1-6
CDR3aa: CRYLSYEQYF; v_gene: TRBV29-1; j_gene: TRBJ2-7
CDR3aa: CAWSVRRGGREQFF; v_gene: TRBV30; j_gene: TRBJ2-1
CDR3aa: CASSYSASQETQYF; v_gene: TRBV6-5; j_gene: TRBJ2-5
CDR3aa: CSGTATDTQYF; v_gene: TRBV29-1; j_gene: TRBJ2-3
CDR3aa: CASGQVNSYEQYF; v_gene: TRBV28; j_gene: TRBJ2-7
CDR3aa: CAWSVQGGFYEQYF; v_gene: TRBV30; j_gene: TRBJ2-7
CDR3aa: CASSHPGTPYEQYF; v_gene: TRBV4-1; j_gene: TRBJ2-7
CDR3aa: CASSLGLVTTNEKLFF; v_gene: TRBV7-8; j_gene: TRBJ1-4
CDR3aa: CAWSAAGTVNTEAFF; v_gene: TRBV30; j_gene: TRBJ1-1
CDR3aa: CSVGKSATGGRAQYF; v_gene: TRBV29-1; j_gene: TRBJ2-5
CDR3aa: CASRVTANTEAFF; v_gene: TRBV10-2; j_gene: TRBJ1-1
CDR3aa: CASSIVVLGGVTDTQYF; v_gene: TRBV28; j_gene: TRBJ2-3
CDR3aa: CASSLFAASNQPQHF; v_gene: TRBV7-2; j_gene: TRBJ1-5
CDR3aa: CASSLISGTGTSYEQYF; v_gene: TRBV5-1; j_gene: TRBJ2-7
CDR3aa: CAISDIGEKLFF; v_gene: TRBV10-3; j_gene: TRBJ1-4
CDR3aa: CASSYTQYINAGGTYEQYF; v_gene: TRBV7-9; j_gene: TRBJ2-7
CDR3aa: CASSEPPSGGPWYNEQFF; v_gene: TRBV2; j_gene: TRBJ2-1
CDR3aa: CASSTVLGYGYTF; v_gene: TRBV6-1; j_gene: TRBJ1-2
CDR3aa: CASSELGAAFF; v_gene: TRBV6-5; j_gene: TRBJ1-1
CDR3aa: CASSSLRGQPQHF; v_gene: TRBV27; j_gene: TRBJ1-5
CDR3aa: CASSLRLLAGGQYNEQFF; v_gene: TRBV11-2; j_gene: TRBJ2-1
CDR3aa: CASSIPGQGAYEQYF; v_gene: TRBV19; j_gene: TRBJ2-7
CDR3aa: CASSAPGLPTDTQYF; v_gene: TRBV7-2; j_gene: TRBJ2-3
CDR3aa: CASTTRGANTEAFF; v_gene: TRBV19; j_gene: TRBJ1-1